The 21 T cell receptor beta chains listed next were all sequenced from one sample in a study of cytomegalovirus exposure and HLA in healthy donors. This PCR relied on a set of 60 Vbeta primers and 13 Jbeta primers. TCRdb's table, derived via immunoSEQ multiplex PCR, lists solely in-frame clones and lacks some. The sample has fewer than 250,000 clones; 65% to 85% are singletons. The source material was PBMCs. Receptors originate from a man younger than 40 in good health and CMV-seronegative.

The rearrangement links TRBV7-8 to TRBJ2-3; 11 nucleotides agree with TRBD1. Trimming took 5 bases from V and 6 from J; bases not matched to a gene: 7. The CDR3 totals 15 residues. Germline V gene sequence: CDR1 SGHVS, CDR2 FQNEAQ. This CDR3 reads CASSGDRGIGDTQYF. In nucleotides, the CDR3 is TGTGCCAGCAGCGGGGACAGGGGGATTGGGGATACGCAGTATTTT. Full variable domain (outside the CDR3, taken from reference TRBV7-8 and TRBJ2-3): GAGVSQSPRYKVAKRGQDVALRCDPISGHVSLFWYQQALGQGPEFLTYFQNEAQLDKSGLPSDRFFAERPEGSVSTLKIQRTQQEDSAVYLCASSGDRGIGDTQYFGPGTRLTVL.

The J gene is TRBJ2-5, the V gene TRBV2; D unresolved. From germline, CDR1 is SNHLY and CDR2 FYNNEI. This CDR3 is 14 amino acids long. Trimming stripped 6 bases from V and 0 bases from J, with 11 bases between. CDR3 bases: TGTGCCAGCAGCGAGCTGGAGTACCAAGAGACCCAGTACTTC. This codes for CASSELEYQETQYF. Based on the CDR3 plus reference TRBV2 and TRBJ2-5, the full variable domain is EPEVTQTPSHQVTQMGQEVILRCVPISNHLYFYWYRQILGQKVEFLVSFYNNEISEKSEIFDDQFSVERPDGSNFTLKIRSTKLEDSAMYFCASSELEYQETQYFGPGTRLLVL.

V gene TRBV5-1 combines with J gene TRBJ2-1; the match to TRBD1 covers 9 bases. Looked up from germline, CDR1 is SGHRS and CDR2 is YFSETQ. V trimming: 5 bases; J trimming: 9 bases; junction bases outside the gene matches: 12. CDR3 size: 15 residues. In nucleotides, the CDR3 is TGCGCCAGCAGGGTAACAGGACAGGGGACGGGTGAGCAGTTCTTC. It yields the protein CASRVTGQGTGEQFF. Full variable domain (rest looked up from reference TRBV5-1 and TRBJ2-1): KAGVTQTPRYLIKTRGQQVTLSCSPISGHRSVSWYQQTPGQGLQFLFEYFSETQRNKGNFPGRFSGRQFSNSRSEMNVSTLELGDSALYLCASRVTGQGTGEQFFGPGTRLTVL.

Of note for this clone: A read error may account for a junction end that differs from germline. V and J are TRBV7-3 and TRBJ2-1; 7 bases map to TRBD1. Looked up from germline, CDR1 is SGHTA and CDR2 is FQGTGA. CDR3 length equals 15 residues. This CDR3 reads CASSLTSGQNNEQFF. CDR3 coding DNA: TGTGCCAGCAGCCTAACATCGGGACAGAACAATGAGCAGTTCTTC.

The rearrangement uses TRBV27 and TRBJ2-7; TRBD1 is a possible D gene (5 bases). There are 14 residues in the CDR3. Germline CDR1 MNHEY, CDR2 SMNVEV (reference sequence). V was trimmed by 6 bases and J by 2 bases, leaving 14 bases between them. The CDR3 DNA reads as TGTGCCAGCAGCTCGTTCCAGGGCCCCTACGAGCAGTACTTC. This gives the protein CASSSFQGPYEQYF.

This clone has a handful of counts. The rearrangement joins TRBV5-1 to TRBJ1-3; D is possibly TRBD1 (5 bases). Per the germline V gene, CDR1 is SGHRS and CDR2 is YFSETQ. V lost 3 bases, J lost 7 bases, and 14 bases lay in between. The CDR3 consists of 14 residues. As DNA, the CDR3 is TGCGCCAGCAGCTCCGGAGGGGTGGGTAACACCATATATTTT. Translating it yields CASSSGGVGNTIYF.

CDR3 DNA sequence: TGTGCCAGCAGCCCTCGGACAGGGACATCTAACTATGGCTACACCTTC. This sequence encodes CASSPRTGTSNYGYTF. This chain links TRBV9 with TRBJ1-2; TRBD1 agrees at 8 bases. This CDR3 contains 16 residues. With 4 bases clipped from V and 0 bases from J, the junction kept 8 bases outside the gene matches. Germline CDR1 and CDR2: SGDLS and YYNGEE.

The chain combines TRBV28 with TRBJ2-5; no clear D. Trimming removed 11 bases from V and 3 bases from J, with 16 bases in between. CDR1 and CDR2 from the germline V gene are MDHEN and SYDVKM. The CDR3 runs to 13 residues. The CDR3 is CACQTDTKETQYF. The CDR3 DNA sequence: TGTGCCTGCCAGACTGATACTAAAGAGACCCAGTACTTC.

The chain is built from TRBV28 and TRBJ2-7, with 11 bases lining up with TRBD1. The CDR3 is made up of 13 amino acids. Germline values: CDR1 MDHEN, CDR2 SYDVKM. V gave up 5 bases and J gave up 5 bases; unmatched junction bases: 2. CDR3 loop: CASSRTGGHEQYF. DNA of the CDR3: TGTGCCAGCAGTAGGACAGGGGGCCACGAGCAGTACTTC.

The chain recombines TRBV5-6 with TRBJ1-2; D is unclear. Trimming cost V 2 bases and J 1 base, with 9 bases left between them. Germline V CDR1 and CDR2: SGHDT, YYEEEE. The CDR3 consists of 14 residues. The DNA of the CDR3 is TGTGCCAGCAGCTTCGGGAACTTTAACTATGGCTACACCTTC. Translated, it gives CASSFGNFNYGYTF.

CDR3 amino acids: CASSARGQGTDTQYF. CDR3 coding DNA: TGTGCCAGCAGCGCCAGGGGGCAGGGCACAGATACGCAGTATTTT. The chain joins TRBV9 to TRBJ2-3, with 8 bases aligning to TRBD1. This CDR3 is built from 15 residues. The germline V gene has CDR1 SGDLS and CDR2 YYNGEE. Trimming cost V 3 bases and J 1 base; bases outside gene matches: 4.

Turning to this clone: The same CDR3 can be traced to other DNA sequences in this sample. The chain combines TRBV7-9 with TRBJ1-1; D is unclear. Per the germline V gene, CDR1 is SEHNR and CDR2 is FQNEAQ (reference sequence). V lost 2 bases and J lost 0, with 7 bases in between. The CDR3 has 14 residues. The DNA of the CDR3 is TGTGCCAGCAGCTTATTTTCGGTGAACACTGAAGCTTTCTTT. This sequence encodes CASSLFSVNTEAFF.

The CDR3, as DNA: TGTGCCAGTAGTATCACGGACAGGGGTAATCAGCCCCAGCATTTT. Translating it yields CASSITDRGNQPQHF. The gene calls are TRBV19 and TRBJ1-5, with TRBD1 matching over 9 bases. Germline loops: CDR1 LNHDA, CDR2 SQIVND (reference sequence). The CDR3 totals 15 residues. The ends lost 3 bases at V and 4 bases at J; junction bases unmatched: 4.

The CDR3 sequence is CASSIRQGLSYNSPLHF. The CDR3 nucleotides are TGTGCCAGCAGTATCCGACAGGGACTTTCCTATAATTCACCCCTCCACTTT. This rearrangement joins TRBV5-5 to TRBJ1-6, with 7 bases aligning to TRBD1. The ends lost 5 bases at V and 1 base at J; junction bases unmatched: 9. Germline CDR1 reads SGHKS; CDR2 reads YYEKEE (reference sequence). This CDR3 has 17 amino acids.

This clone was picked up one time. This rearrangement joins TRBV5-6 to TRBJ1-6; tentatively, D is TRBD1 (6 bases). The CDR3 runs 15 residues. V shed 4 bases and J shed 2 bases, with 10 bases lying between them. Germline CDR1 is SGHDT and CDR2 is YYEEEE. The CDR3 region has the DNA TGTGCCAGCAGCCTAAGACAGGCCTATAATTCACCCCTCCACTTT. It specifies CASSLRQAYNSPLHF.

CDR3 DNA sequence: TGTGCCACCCGGTCCGGCAATGAGCAGTTCTTC. Its protein is CATRSGNEQFF. The chain recombines TRBV7-9 with TRBJ2-1; D uncertain. Germline V gene sequence: CDR1 SEHNR, CDR2 FQNEAQ (reference sequence). The CDR3 spans 11 residues. Trimming took 10 bases from V and 6 from J, leaving 10 bases between them.

This chain uses TRBV29-1 with TRBJ2-1, with 9 nucleotides matching TRBD2. This CDR3 has 16 amino acids. Trimming at V came to 8 bases and at J to 2 bases, leaving 13 bases not matched to a gene. Germline values: CDR1 SQVTM, CDR2 ANQGSEA. CDR3 in amino acids: CSLRLFLAGTYNEQFF. The CDR3 DNA follows: TGCAGCCTCCGTTTATTTCTAGCGGGGACCTACAATGAGCAGTTCTTC.

This rearrangement joins TRBV19 to TRBJ1-1; D gene ambiguous. Trimming shortened V by 4 bases and J by 0 bases, and 6 bases separated the two germline ends. The CDR3 covers 13 residues. CDR1 and CDR2 (germline): LNHDA, SQIVND (reference sequence). Here the CDR3 DNA reads TGTGCCAGTAGTACCCCATTGAACACTGAAGCTTTCTTT. This gives the protein CASSTPLNTEAFF.

This clone was seen once. J is TRBJ2-3 and V is TRBV2; 12 nucleotides match TRBD1. In germline, CDR1 is SNHLY, CDR2 FYNNEI. The CDR3 has 15 residues. V trimming: 6 bases; J trimming: 3 bases; junction bases outside the gene matches: 4. This CDR3 is CASRGTGGKTDTQYF. CDR3 sequence (DNA): TGTGCCAGCAGGGGGACAGGGGGCAAGACAGATACGCAGTATTTT.

V is TRBV19 and J is TRBJ2-7, with 9 bases identical to TRBD1. The CDR3 consists of 14 residues. CDR1 is LNHDA, CDR2 SQIVND, per germline (reference sequence). After removal of 6 bases from V and 2 bases from J, the junction contained 5 bases not matched to a gene. Written as DNA, the CDR3 is TGTGCCAGTAGGATTAGACAGGGGGCCTACGAGCAGTACTTC. This translates into CASRIRQGAYEQYF. Full variable domain (rest looked up from reference TRBV19 and TRBJ2-7): DGGITQSPKYLFRKEGQNVTLSCEQNLNHDAMYWYRQDPGQGLRLIYYSQIVNDFQKGDIAEGYSVSREKKESFPLTVTSAQKNPTAFYLCASRIRQGAYEQYFGPGTRLTVT.

The V and J genes are TRBV11-3 and TRBJ2-3; TRBD1 matches 9 bases. CDR3 size: 15 residues. Germline V gene sequence: CDR1 SGHNT, CDR2 YENEEA. Germline trimming cut 4 bases from V and 2 bases from J; bases unmatched to any gene: 4. CDR3: CASSSWTGDTDTQYF. CDR3 coding DNA: TGTGCCAGCAGCTCCTGGACAGGGGACACAGATACGCAGTATTTT.